This T cell receptor beta chain was found in a study of regulatory T cells in long-lasting Graves disease. The time point is: persistent/refractory GD, antithyroid drugs over 5 years with positive TRAb. After RNA was extracted from PBMCs, the TCR library was made from it. About this clonotype itself: Its antigen is currently unknown.

Relying on iRepertoire HTBI primers and Arm-PCR of CDR3 regions, the team built TCR beta libraries. TCRdb called the multiplex PCR reads again in MiXCR, with one record for every CDR3 protein. The sample gives about 310,000 distinct CDR3 sequences, approximately 20% of which show up once; 45% to 70% is in the top ten. Germline V CDR1 and CDR2: DFQATT, SNEGSKA (reference sequence). V lost 3 bases, J lost 3 bases, and 17 bases stayed unmatched. There are 18 residues in the CDR3. Study outcomes and limitations: The small sample size may have reduced accuracy. Whereas new patients shared 800 to 1,000 public clonotypes, persistent patients shared more, at approximately 2,700. Repertoires from persistent disease leaned toward TRBV28, TRBJ1-2 and TRBJ2-5.

This rearrangement joins TRBV20-1 to TRBJ2-1; the match to TRBD2 covers 7 bases. The sequences come from peripheral blood mononuclear cells (PBMCs), collected when the disease was refractory, from a patient treated with antithyroid drugs. The TCR sequence derives from a female donor with Graves disease. CDR3 region: CSARQTGPLAAGYNEQFF. The CDR3 DNA reads TGCAGTGCTAGGCAAACAGGCCCGCTAGCGGCCGGCTACAATGAGCAGTTCTTC.